This T cell receptor (beta chain) is drawn from a study of graft-versus-host responses after intestinal transplantation. At the level of the study: The transplants performed in recipients were multivisceral, liver-intestinal, or isolated intestinal. Tacrolimus and steroids were given for about 3 years to all recipients after anti-thymocyte globulin induction.

Study results and caveats: There was an association between peak levels of circulating GvH clones and early post-transplant HvG declines. When patients had graft-donor T cell macrochimerism, their allografts held high graft-versus-host to host-versus-graft clonal ratios.

Germline CDR1 is MDHEN and CDR2 is SYDVKM. Trimming took 6 bases from V and 0 from J, leaving 12 bases between them. The CDR3 has 15 amino acids. Clones were sequenced by immunoSEQ multiplex PCR, and TCRdb holds only the in-frame ones, with some missing. The repertoire holds around 45,000 clones, with about nine tenths as singletons. The count of this clone is one. No antigen is known for it. The chain combines TRBV28 with TRBJ1-3, with a possible D match to TRBD1 (5 bases). Sequenced material: unstimulated CD4+ T cells sorted from spleen or lymph node cells, taken before transplant. The clonotype originates from a human donor who was the organ donor for an intestinal transplant. CDR3 nucleotides: TGTGCCAGCAGCCCAGGGATCTCCTCTGGAAACACCATATATTTT. It is translated as CASSPGISSGNTIYF.